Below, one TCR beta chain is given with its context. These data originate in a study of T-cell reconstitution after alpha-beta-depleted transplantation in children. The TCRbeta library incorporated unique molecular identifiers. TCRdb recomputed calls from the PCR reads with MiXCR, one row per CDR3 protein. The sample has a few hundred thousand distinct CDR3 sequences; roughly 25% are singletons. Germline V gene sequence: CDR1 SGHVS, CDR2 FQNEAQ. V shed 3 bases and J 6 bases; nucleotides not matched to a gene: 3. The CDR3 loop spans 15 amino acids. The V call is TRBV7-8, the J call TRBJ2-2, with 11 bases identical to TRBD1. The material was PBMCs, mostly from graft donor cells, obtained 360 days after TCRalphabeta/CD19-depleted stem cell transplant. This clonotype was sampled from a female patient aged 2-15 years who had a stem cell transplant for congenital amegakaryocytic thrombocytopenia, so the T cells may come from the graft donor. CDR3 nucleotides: TGTGCCAGCAGCTTCCGGACAGGGGGCCCCGGGGAGCTGTTTTTT. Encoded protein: CASSFRTGGPGELFF.